This TCR beta chain was identified during a study of cytomegalovirus exposure and HLA in healthy donors (dated by TCRdb to 2016 to 2017). Background on the whole study: According to an earlier analysis of 550 to 700 of the donors, some 180 million T cells yielded roughly 110 million unique TCR beta sequences and roughly 280 Gb of sequence data. The aim of the study was to test whether cataloging public T cell receptors could identify signatures of past pathogen exposure. High-throughput TCR immunosequencing, statistical association of individual TCRs with disease status, and machine learning were combined to predict cytomegalovirus infection status. Among over 350 genotyped donors of the cohort, an average of approximately 240,000 unique TCR beta nucleotide sequences were sequenced per donor, around a sixth of them non-productive. Among the roughly 430 genotyped donors, around 81% belonged to the genetic ancestry cluster associated with self-reported Caucasian donors. Because of strong linkage in the cohort, roughly five DR-DQ haplotypes were treated as single units for association and clustering. A later analysis re-analyzed previously published TCR beta repertoires from approximately 670 donors and added high-resolution HLA genotyping to study TCR occurrence patterns. Rather than using new phenotypic data, the later analysis identified candidate immune exposures from TCR beta sequences and from how often those sequences occurred across donors. A later genetic analysis took genome-wide SNP genotypes for about 65% of the 666 donors and used that subset as a discovery cohort. All discovery cohort repertoires had been generated on a single sequencing platform. The number of donors typed differed by locus, with about 629-640 for A, B, C, DRB1 and DQB1, about 500 for DQA1, nearly 610 for DPA1, and some 440 for DPB1. Alongside the repertoire data, information on donor age, sex, ethnicity and CMV serostatus was compiled. An earlier analysis of roughly 600 of the donors used high-throughput TCR beta sequencing to judge whether each TCR beta V gene segment behaved as functional or pseudogenic. Class I and class II HLA loci were covered by the typing at four-digit resolution. An early release that covered more than 550 HLA-typed donors contained 300 to 350 gigabases of sequencing data and tens of millions of unique TCR sequences. Using immunosequencing, the study profiled T cell repertoires from around 680 subjects and related those repertoires to cytomegalovirus serostatus. Along with the approximately 670-subject first cohort, a separate validation cohort of 120 different subjects was used.

Clipping removes 6 bases from V and 0 bases from J, with 5 as the unmatched junction base count. Taken from the germline V gene, the CDR1 and CDR2 loops are SNHLY and FYNNEI. CDR3 length: 16 amino acids, cysteine to phenylalanine. Just CDR3 DNA is preserved here, 48 bases in frame from base 1. To prepare the library, the immunoSEQ multiplex PCR assay was applied. For the multiplex PCR, a mixture combining 60 forward primers for TCR Vbeta segments and 13 reverse primers for TCR Jbeta segments was used. The CDR3 region of rearranged TCR beta genes was amplified from genomic DNA with a multiplex PCR assay. On the Illumina HiSeq System, the amplified TCR beta libraries were sequenced as 87-base-pair reads. As for how the authors treated the data: A later analysis tallied 75 million to 95 million unique TCR beta chains across the 666 repertoires, and about 12 million of those chains were shared by two or more donors. Raw reads were error-corrected and collapsed into unique sequences with a nearest-neighbor algorithm that merged closely related sequences to remove PCR and sequencing errors. Alignment of CDR3 sequences to IMGT reference sequences was used to assign V, D and J gene segments. For a sequence to be retained, at least a six-nucleotide match to both a V gene segment and a J gene segment was required. Rearrangements were called productive when the CDR3 lacked stop codons and stayed in frame with V and J; all others were non-productive. Following IMGT convention, CDR3 was defined as the stretch from the second conserved V-encoded cysteine up to the conserved J-encoded phenylalanine. Sequences without an unambiguous match to a single V gene segment were excluded from the earlier analysis of almost 600 of the donors. In an earlier analysis of several hundred of the donors, V segments were called functional above 56.7% productive rearrangements and were called segregating when the between-donor standard deviation exceeded 5%. A statistical classification framework was developed to diagnose cytomegalovirus status using the catalog of TCR beta chain sequences. A later analysis assigned V and J genes by comparing TCR nucleotide sequences with IMGT/GENE-DB human TR gene sequences. Using the TCRdist pipeline, a later analysis assigned CDR3 sequences along with most-parsimonious VDJ recombination scenarios. In a later analysis, every TCR beta chain was defined by the combination of its CDR3 amino acid sequence and its V-gene family, and reads without a unique V-gene family were dropped. A later analysis removed roughly 590 highly shared, low-generation-probability nucleotide sequences to deal with suspected cross-contamination and a sequencing artifact. A later analysis calculated a clonal expansion index for each public chain from normalized within-repertoire ranks of inferred template counts. In a later analysis, generation probabilities were computed with a VDJ recombination model fitted to out-of-frame rearrangements, and the resulting probabilities were checked against IGoR. In a later analysis, TCR-TCR, TCR-HLA and TCR-CMV co-occurrence was scored with hypergeometric tests, and a repertoire-size bias correction was applied to TCR pairs. To estimate false discovery rates, a later analysis permuted the HLA or CMV assignments 20 times. A later analysis grouped co-occurring TCRs with DBSCAN, adding TCRdist sequence similarity when clustering within HLA-allele-positive subsets. Repertoires with fewer than 30,000 or more than 120,000 public chains, plus five repertoires with anomalous nucleotide sharing, were excluded from co-occurrence clustering. The immuneACCESS repertoire file appears here via TCRdb, limited to in-frame rearrangements. These files lack a portion of the clones; in checked studies, under half of the deficit traces to unresolved V genes, and the cause of the others is not known. V, J and clone size are those of that table, while D and trimming were read from the DNA. Counted in this sample were a few hundred thousand clones; 80% of them appeared once. Of the sample, 0.3% falls within the top ten clones.

General conclusions and limits of the study: The study gave a list of about 160 TCR beta chains associated with cytomegalovirus. A cluster of highly shared sequence variants was judged likely to represent a technical artifact of the sequencing pipeline. A later genetic analysis reported fewer N-insertions in productive TCRs among donors in an Asian-associated ancestry cluster than the roughly 620-donor mean. The earlier analysis of nearly 600 of the donors excluded seventeen rarely observed V segments, including chromosome 9 orphons, because counts were too low. The classifier was reported to diagnose cytomegalovirus status with high specificity and sensitivity in both the original and validation cohorts. According to the authors, the approach could potentially be generalized to other disease states and immunological phenotypes. Roughly uniform sequencing depth across donors was assumed in presence/absence analyses, although this assumption may not hold. A further reported finding was that TCR beta sequences accurately predicted the HLA-A and HLA-B alleles for most subjects in the first cohort. Immune exposure information for the cohort was limited to CMV serostatus. An association between a missense DCLRE1C variant and V-gene and J-gene trimming of TCR beta chains was found in a later genetic analysis and replicated in an independent cohort. In a later analysis, TCR association rates were found to vary across HLA loci, with the most associated TCRs seen for DRB1 alleles and the fewest for HLA-C alleles. Three of the identified cytomegalovirus-associated TCR beta chains were confirmed in vitro to be specific for cytomegalovirus antigens. Because HLA typing was missing for some donors at each locus, association tests included only the typed subset. Linkage disequilibrium might explain the correlated functional status among segregating V segments, but an unknown experimental factor could not be excluded. In this cohort, only TCR beta chains were sequenced, and detectable features were limited by the absence of alpha or paired-chain data. In a later analysis, HLA-associated TCR beta chains were found to be more clonally expanded and to have lower generation probabilities than equally common non-associated chains. Broadly in line with IMGT annotations, most TCR beta V segments showed up in productive rearrangements about 90% or about 30% of the time in an earlier analysis of some 590 of the donors. According to a later analysis, most CMV-associated TCR beta chains appeared to be HLA-restricted, and the HLA associations seemed to be driven largely by CMV exposure. Several of the top co-occurrence clusters appeared to be linked to parvovirus B19, influenza, CMV and Epstein-Barr virus, according to a later analysis. While some public TCRs were present in many individuals, most TCR sequences turned up only very rarely across donors. When HLA alleles, especially DR and DQ, strongly co-occurred, TCR associations were difficult to assign to individual alleles. At a false discovery rate of 0.05, a later analysis linked 15,000 to 20,000 TCR beta sequences to specific HLA alleles. Some IMGT-functional V segments, including TRBV6-2 and TRBV6-3, could not be told apart with the 87-base-pair reads, so those segments were excluded.

With regard to this clone: Its antigen has not been determined. Base qualities are not recorded, but no much larger clone differs from it by a single base.

The cohort consisted of hundreds of healthy bone marrow donors. At the time of sampling, all cohort members were nominally healthy, though unrecorded immune exposures were likely present. The donor was CMV seronegative and belonged to the group of 352 seronegative cohort members. A peripheral blood sample was collected from each donor, and TCR beta sequencing was performed on peripheral blood mononuclear cells. The Qiagen DNeasy Blood Extraction Kit was used to extract genomic DNA from the blood cell samples. The sequence was collected from a girl aged 2 to 10 in good health and CMV-seronegative. Sequencing was carried out using PBMCs. The rearranged chain carries TRBV2 and TRBJ2-5, with TRBD2 matching 12 junction bases. The base sequence is TGTGCCAGCAGAGAACTAGCGGGGGGTTACCAAGAGACCCAGTACTTC. Its product reads: CASRELAGGYQETQYF.